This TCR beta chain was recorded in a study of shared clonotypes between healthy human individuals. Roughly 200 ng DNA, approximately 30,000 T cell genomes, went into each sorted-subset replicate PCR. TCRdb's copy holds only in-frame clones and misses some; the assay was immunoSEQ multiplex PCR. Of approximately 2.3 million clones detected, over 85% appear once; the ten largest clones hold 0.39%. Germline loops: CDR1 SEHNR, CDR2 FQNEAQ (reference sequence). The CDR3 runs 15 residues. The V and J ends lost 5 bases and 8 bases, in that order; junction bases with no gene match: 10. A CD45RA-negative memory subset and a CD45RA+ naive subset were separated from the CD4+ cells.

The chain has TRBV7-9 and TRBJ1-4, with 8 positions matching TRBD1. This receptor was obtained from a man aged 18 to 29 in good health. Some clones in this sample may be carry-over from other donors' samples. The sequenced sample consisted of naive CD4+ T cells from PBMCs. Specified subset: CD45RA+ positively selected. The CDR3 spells CASSLRTGQGEKLFF. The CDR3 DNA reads TGTGCCAGCAGCCTCCGGACAGGGCAGGGGGAAAAACTGTTTTTT.